This T cell receptor beta chain was sequenced in a study of shared clonotypes between healthy human individuals. Study-level results: Memory subsets generally showed smaller estimated richness than naive subsets did. Clonotypes shared by all four sorted-subset donors had higher generation probabilities than non-shared clonotypes.

CDR1 is GTSNPN and CDR2 is SVGIG in the germline V gene (reference sequence). After removal of 2 bases from V and 6 bases from J, the junction contained 12 bases not matched to a gene. The CDR3 consists of 15 residues. About this clone: Its antigen is as yet unknown.

The material for each subset, its genomic DNA, was split evenly across several immunoSEQ plates. An approximately 180 ng quantity of DNA, some 30,000 T cell genomes, went into the sorted-subset replicate PCRs. Assay: immunoSEQ multiplex PCR; the TCRdb copy retains only in-frame clones and omits some. The sample holds 1,400,000 or so clones, approximately 98.5% seen once. This receptor was obtained from a man under 40 in good health. The V gene is TRBV30, the J gene TRBJ2-7, with 8 positions matching TRBD1. The sequenced material came from naive CD4+ T cells sorted from blood. Subset meaning: CD45RA+ positively selected. CDR3: CAWSSRSRGLSEQYF. In nucleotides, the CDR3 is TGTGCCTGGAGTTCCCGCAGCAGGGGGCTCAGCGAGCAGTACTTC.